The 23 T cell receptor beta chains below all came from one sample that was sequenced in a study of control samples from healthy donors and cancer patients. Method: immunoSEQ multiplex PCR; TCRdb's copy keeps in-frame clones and lacks some. Among about 84,000 clones listed, 84% were seen once. The sequencing sample was made of PBMCs. Receptors were obtained from a man aged 60 to 75 with head and neck cancer.

The J gene is TRBJ1-5, the V gene TRBV5-6, with 7 bases that match TRBD1. Germline CDR1 reads SGHDT; CDR2 reads YYEEEE. The CDR3 runs 15 residues. Unmatched junction bases numbered 10, after V lost 4 bases and J lost 6 bases. CDR3 coding DNA: TGTGCCAGCAGCGCGAATTCCGGGACAGTTCAGCCCCAGCATTTT. Translated: CASSANSGTVQPQHF.

The sample holds one count of this clone. The chain links TRBV6-5 to TRBJ2-3; D possibly matches TRBD1 or TRBD2 (7 bases each). The germline V gene encodes CDR1 MNHEY and CDR2 SVGAGI. V shed 6 bases and J shed 7 bases, with 17 bases lying between them. This CDR3 is built from 14 residues. CDR3 DNA: TGTGCCAGCAGGGAGACAGGGAGGGGATATACGCAGTATTTT. This encodes CASRETGRGYTQYF.

The chain has TRBV5-6 and TRBJ1-3, with 9 positions matching TRBD1. The CDR3 runs to 17 residues. Germline lookup yields CDR1 SGHDT and CDR2 YYEEEE. V gave up 0 bases and J gave up 0 bases; unmatched junction bases: 4. For the CDR3, the DNA is TGTGCCAGCAGCTTGGGGGGACAGGGCCACTCTGGAAACACCATATATTTT. This sequence encodes CASSLGGQGHSGNTIYF. Looking up the rest from reference TRBV5-6 and TRBJ1-3 gives the full variable domain: DAGVTQSPTHLIKTRGQQVTLRCSPKSGHDTVSWYQQALGQGPQFIFQYYEEEERQRGNFPDRFSGHQFPNYSSELNVNALLLGDSALYLCASSLGGQGHSGNTIYFGEGSWLTVV.

The sample holds a few counts of this clone. This sequence joins TRBV27 and TRBJ1-1, with no clear D. CDR3 size: 19 residues. Germline V gene sequence: CDR1 MNHEY, CDR2 SMNVEV (reference sequence). The germline V and J ends were trimmed by 0 bases and 0 bases, with 20 bases remaining between them. The CDR3 DNA reads TGTGCCAGCAGTTTATCGAGGTTTCGGAGAGACGGACTGAACACTGAAGCTTTCTTT. Protein sequence: CASSLSRFRRDGLNTEAFF.

V is TRBV6-6 and J is TRBJ2-2; perhaps TRBD2 as D (6 bases). CDR1 and CDR2 from the germline V gene are MNHNY and SVGAGI (reference sequence). The CDR3 spans 12 residues. With 5 bases removed from V and 7 bases from J, the gap between germline ends came to 8 bases. This chain's CDR3 is CASSGGYGELFF. The CDR3 coding sequence is TGTGCCAGCAGTGGGGGGTACGGGGAGCTGTTTTTT.

This chain uses TRBV5-1 with TRBJ2-1; the D is unclear. Germline values: CDR1 SGHRS, CDR2 YFSETQ. V gave up 4 bases and J gave up 2 bases, with 7 bases separating them. There are 13 residues in the CDR3. The CDR3 DNA sequence: TGCGCCAGCAGCCCGGGCCCCTACAATGAGCAGTTCTTC. Protein sequence: CASSPGPYNEQFF.

The chain has TRBV6-2 or TRBV6-3 and TRBJ2-7; D is perhaps TRBD1 (6 bases). The CDR3 spans 15 residues. With 3 bases removed from V and 3 bases from J, the gap between germline ends came to 15 bases. The germline V gene has CDR1 MNHEY and CDR2 SVGEGT. CDR3 amino acids: CASSYGQGPIYEQYF. CDR3 bases: TGTGCCAGCAGTTATGGGCAGGGGCCTATCTACGAGCAGTACTTC.

This sequence joins TRBV5-1 and TRBJ2-7; D gene ambiguous. Germline CDR1 and CDR2: SGHRS and YFSETQ. The germline V and J ends were trimmed by 4 bases and 5 bases, with 16 bases remaining between them. The CDR3 runs 14 residues. Written as DNA, the CDR3 is TGCGCCAGCAGCCCCGAACGGATCCTCCACGAGCAGTACTTC. As protein: CASSPERILHEQYF.

The chain employs TRBV12-3 or TRBV12-4 and TRBJ2-7; 7 bases agree with TRBD2. The CDR3 is 11 amino acids. V trimming: 7 bases; J trimming: 7 bases; junction bases outside the gene matches: 4. The CDR3 region has the DNA TGTGCCAGCACTAGCGGTCTGGAGCAGTACTTC. It is translated as CASTSGLEQYF.

The genes are TRBV4-2 and TRBJ1-2, with D unclear. Germline assignment: CDR1 LGHNA and CDR2 YNFKEQ. V was shortened by 2 bases and J by 2 bases, with 15 bases between the two germline ends. The CDR3 loop spans 16 amino acids. CDR3 sequence: CASSQYAGLANYGYTF. The CDR3, as DNA: TGTGCCAGCAGCCAATATGCGGGTCTAGCAAACTATGGCTACACCTTC.

The chain uses TRBV19 and TRBJ2-2; TRBD2 matches 10 bases. CDR1 and CDR2 from the germline V gene are LNHDA and SQIVND (reference sequence). There are 19 residues in the CDR3. The V segment lost 3 bases and the J segment 0 bases; nucleotides outside the gene matches: 10. The CDR3 region has the DNA TGTGCCAGTAGTATTGTTGCGGTAGCGGGAGGCTCGAACACCGGGGAGCTGTTTTTT. Translated, it gives CASSIVAVAGGSNTGELFF. The entire variable domain, with the rest obtained from reference TRBV19 and TRBJ2-2, is as follows: DGGITQSPKYLFRKEGQNVTLSCEQNLNHDAMYWYRQDPGQGLRLIYYSQIVNDFQKGDIAEGYSVSREKKESFPLTVTSAQKNPTAFYLCASSIVAVAGGSNTGELFFGEGSRLTVL.

V usage is TRBV2 and J usage is TRBJ1-6; D unclear. From germline, CDR1 is SNHLY and CDR2 FYNNEI. The CDR3 is 15 residues long. Trimming left V 10 bases short and J 9 bases short, with 22 bases between. CDR3 sequence (DNA): TGTGCCACTACGCCCGGAAATAGCGGGATTTCACCCCTCCACTTT. Amino acids: CATTPGNSGISPLHF.

The rearrangement joins TRBV18 to TRBJ2-7; TRBD1 aligns across 9 bases. V shed 6 bases, J shed 3 bases, and the junction held 9 bases outside the gene matches. The CDR3 contains 15 residues. The germline V gene has CDR1 KGHSH and CDR2 LQKENI. CDR3 DNA: TGTGCCAGCTCTCCCGGGACAGGGAGAGGCTACGAGCAGTACTTC. Amino acids: CASSPGTGRGYEQYF.

There are a few counts of this clone. The chain joins TRBV6-5 to TRBJ2-1; the match to TRBD1 covers 8 bases. This CDR3 contains 14 residues. Germline loops: CDR1 MNHEY, CDR2 SVGAGI. The V segment lost 2 bases and the J segment 14 bases; nucleotides outside the gene matches: 11. The CDR3, as DNA: TGTGCCAGCAGTTACAACCACAGGGGGGCGCCTGAGTTCTTC. It yields the protein CASSYNHRGAPEFF.

The chain recombines TRBV5-4 with TRBJ2-5; 9 bases match TRBD2. This CDR3 contains 14 residues. Trimming at V came to 3 bases and at J to 1 base, leaving 1 base not matched to a gene. CDR1 is SGHNT and CDR2 is YYREEE in the germline V gene (reference sequence). CDR3 sequence (DNA): TGTGCCAGCAGCTGGACTAGCGTCCAAGAGACCCAGTACTTC. Protein: CASSWTSVQETQYF.

The chain uses TRBV13 and TRBJ2-7; TRBD1 matches 12 bases. The J segment lost 2 bases and the V segment lost 5 bases, leaving 7 bases of the junction unmatched. Germline V lookup: CDR1 PRHDT, CDR2 FYEKMQ (reference sequence). The CDR3 loop spans 16 amino acids. The CDR3 sequence: CASSKGQGAVPYEQYF. CDR3 nucleotide sequence: TGTGCCAGCAGCAAGGGACAGGGGGCTGTGCCCTACGAGCAGTACTTC.

V is TRBV3-1 (or the pseudogene TRBV3-2) and J is TRBJ1-2, with 10 bases aligning to TRBD1. V shed 2 bases, J shed 8 bases, and the junction held 5 bases outside the gene matches. The CDR3 length is 14 residues. CDR1 and CDR2 (germline): LGHDT, YNNKEL (reference sequence). CDR3 DNA: TGTGCCAGCAGCCAAAATGACAGGGGGCGAGGCTACACCTTC. It encodes CASSQNDRGRGYTF.

This clone was seen once. The rearrangement uses TRBV27 and TRBJ2-3, with 9 bases lining up with TRBD2. The V gene's germline CDR1 is MNHEY and CDR2 SMNVEV (reference sequence). The CDR3 has 14 amino acids. J gave up 6 bases and V 5 bases, and 6 bases lay outside the gene matches. The CDR3 sequence: CASSIAGETDTQYF. The CDR3 bases are TGTGCCAGCAGTATAGCGGGAGAAACGGATACGCAGTATTTT.

Worth noting for this clone: With only one base between it and a far larger clone, this is likely a read error. V is TRBV7-9 and J is TRBJ2-6; 11 positions agree with TRBD2. CDR3 length: 17 amino acids. Per germline, CDR1 SEHNR and CDR2 FQNEAQ (reference sequence). The CDR3 is CASRLAGGPAGANVLTF. The CDR3, as DNA: TGTGCCAGCAGGTTAGCGGGAGGGCCCGCTGGGGCCAACGTCCTGACTTTC. The full variable domain, in which reference TRBV7-9 and TRBJ2-6 provide the parts outside the CDR3, is DTGVSQNPRHKITKRGQNVTFRCDPISEHNRLYWYRQTLGQGPEFLTYFQNEAQLEKSRLLSDRFSAERPKGSFSTLEIQRTEQGDSAMYLCASRLAGGPAGANVLTFGAGSRLTVL.

J is TRBJ2-1 and V is TRBV5-4, with unresolved D. The CDR3 is made up of 15 amino acids. V lost 2 bases, J lost 4 bases, and 13 bases lay in between. Germline V lookup: CDR1 SGHNT, CDR2 YYREEE (reference sequence). This CDR3 reads CASSFTRRSYNEQFF. The CDR3 nucleotides read TGTGCCAGCAGCTTCACTCGCCGATCTTACAATGAGCAGTTCTTC.

The chain employs TRBV5-1 and TRBJ2-7; the D is unclear. V lost 4 bases to trimming and J lost 0 bases, with 5 bases between them. CDR3 size: 12 residues. The germline CDR1 and CDR2 sequences are SGHRS and YFSETQ. Here the CDR3 reads CASSGSSYEQYF. CDR3 bases: TGCGCCAGCAGCGGTAGCTCCTACGAGCAGTACTTC.

This rearrangement joins TRBV27 to TRBJ2-3, with TRBD2 matching 8 bases. This CDR3 contains 15 residues. Germline loops: CDR1 MNHEY, CDR2 SMNVEV (reference sequence). The V gene end was trimmed by 6 bases and the J gene end by 0 bases; junction bases not matched to a gene: 5. In DNA form, the CDR3 reads TGTGCCAGCAGCCCTAGCGGGTGGAGCACAGATACGCAGTATTTT. Residues: CASSPSGWSTDTQYF.

The V and J genes are TRBV14 and TRBJ2-1, with 11 bases matching TRBD2. In germline, CDR1 is SGHDN, CDR2 FVKESK. Trimming at V came to 2 bases and at J to 8 bases, leaving 5 bases not matched to a gene. The CDR3 contains 15 residues. CDR3 sequence reads: CASSQPTSGSHEQFF. The CDR3 nucleotides are TGTGCCAGCAGCCAACCTACTAGCGGGAGTCATGAGCAGTTCTTC.